This T cell receptor (beta chain) originates from a study of cytomegalovirus exposure and HLA in healthy donors. Study-wide background: The same platform was used for the 100 to 150 validation repertoires and the 600 to 850 first-cohort repertoires, a later analysis reported. Study results and limitations: Published work reported that the classifier diagnosed cytomegalovirus status with high specificity and sensitivity. Researchers reported that three CMV-associated chains were confirmed in vitro as CMV antigen-specific.

A word on this clone: What it binds is not known.

The donors were in the approximately 120-subject validation cohort; that cohort was separate from the roughly 700-subject first cohort. Sequencing was performed with immunoSEQ multiplex PCR; in TCRdb, only in-frame clones are kept and a portion is missing. This sample has tens of thousands of clones; 91% occur once, and the top ten carry 3.1%. Germline lookup yields CDR1 SGHAT and CDR2 FQNNGV. V lost 8 bases, J lost 2 bases, and 9 bases stayed unmatched. CDR3 length: 14 residues. This chain uses TRBV11-2 with TRBJ2-7; 7 nucleotides match TRBD1. Sequenced: PBMCs. This receptor was obtained from a man aged 18 to 30 in good health and CMV-seronegative. The CDR3 sequence is CASRRPGGTYEQYF. The CDR3 bases are TGTGCCAGCCGTAGACCAGGGGGTACCTACGAGCAGTACTTC.